This note documents a single T cell receptor (beta chain) sequence. Its antigen is still unknown. The junction and the germline gene differ at one end; a read error may be behind it. Multiplex touch-down PCR with a mixed TRB-A/B primer pool was used to amplify rearranged TRB sequences covering the V, D and J segments. Illumina adapters and sample indices were attached to the amplicons through two consecutive PCR reactions run with Phusion HS II polymerase. The amplicons were purified from gel with the NucleoSpin Gel and PCR Clean-up kit and then assessed with Qubit and an Agilent 2100 Bioanalyzer. Sequencing of the libraries was done on an Illumina MiSeq with paired-end, single-indexed 600-cycle runs. The authors' analysis ran thus. MiXCR versions 2.12 and 3.0.5 were used to process TRB sequences. Each unique CDR3 nucleotide sequence was treated as one clone, and only productive sequences with two or more reads were kept. The repertoire metrics were Shannon diversity, evenness, clonality (calculated as one minus evenness), and diversity profiles parameterized by alpha from 0 to 5. The IGoR algorithm was used to calculate generation probabilities of clones in the paired pre- and post-chemotherapy samples. TCRdb ran its own pipeline on the public reads, namely fastp trimming at Q25 and MiXCR clone calling, and kept in-frame beta chains. Entries are consolidated by CDR3 protein sequence, retaining the most common genes and DNA. TCRdb's processing, not the authors' own work, is the source of the V and J calls. The sample yields approximately 2,000 distinct CDR3 sequences; roughly 20% were counted once. The top ten clones comprise roughly a quarter of the sample.

These data are taken from a study of T cell repertoires in aging, cancer and after chemotherapy (dated by TCRdb to the late 2010s). About the study as a whole: The donors fell into six age groups ranging from 30 or younger to 70 or older, and each group had at least three individuals. The cohort comprised about 220 cancer patients, roughly 93 with hematological and around 130 with solid cancers, plus 95 healthy donors as a reference group. The full dataset contained several million TCR reads. In the solid tumor group, the paired samples taken before and after chemotherapy came from brain tumor (glioblastoma) patients given temozolomide-based therapy. To look at immunoaging and at how T cells reconstitute after chemotherapy, the study profiled TCR beta repertoires in peripheral blood from both healthy donors and cancer patients. On the study overall, not on this receptor specifically: Declining TCR diversity with age in healthy donors was mainly explained by loss of richness; in cancer patients, loss of evenness also contributed. An increase in median generation probability over the chemotherapy interval was observed in both cancer cohorts, suggesting that the repertoire was reconstituted through rebound thymic output. It was noted by the authors that conclusions about immunological memory after chemotherapy cannot be drawn from the repertoire data. Significantly lower blood TCR diversity and higher clonality were observed in untreated patients with hematological or solid cancers than in age-matched healthy donors.

TCR beta rearrangements were amplified from genomic DNA extracted from peripheral blood rather than from sorted cells or RNA. The TCR originated in a human donor with a solid tumor. The sequencing sample was made of blood.

The CDR3 here reads CASRRGSRDGELFF. The DNA sequence reads TGCGCCAGCAGACGCGGGAGTCGGGACGGGGAGCTGTTTTTT. The rearrangement combines TRBV11-1 with TRBJ2-2; 7 middle bases align to TRBD2. Spanning cysteine to phenylalanine, the CDR3 consists of 14 amino acids. Only the CDR3 DNA stays, 42 bases, in frame from base 1. The CDR1 and CDR2 encoded by the germline V gene (reference sequence) are SGHAT and FQDESV.